A single sample gave rise to the 26 T cell receptor beta chains below, sequenced in a study of regulatory T cells in long-lasting Graves disease. Time point reported: newly diagnosed GD, antithyroid drugs for less than 3 months. PBMC-extracted RNA yielded the TCR library. To make TCR beta libraries, researchers used iRepertoire HTBI primers and Arm-PCR of CDR3 regions. A single record per CDR3 protein comes from TCRdb applying MiXCR to the multiplex PCR reads. The sample shows about 530,000 distinct CDR3 sequences, about 16% of them seen only once. Separately, the same data were catalogued under a study of T cells in Graves' hyperthyroidism and ophthalmopathy.

The source material was peripheral blood mononuclear cells (PBMCs), sampled at new diagnosis, from a patient treated with antithyroid drugs. The receptors were sampled from a woman aged 35-65 years with Graves disease.

The V call is TRBV18, the J call TRBJ1-3; 7 positions agree with TRBD1. The V and J ends lost 4 bases and 0 bases, in that order; junction bases with no gene match: 6. CDR1 is KGHSH and CDR2 is LQKENI in the germline V gene. The CDR3 contains 16 residues. The DNA for the CDR3 is TGTGCCAGCTCACTAGGGACAGACGACTCTGGAAACACCATATATTTT. It codes for CASSLGTDDSGNTIYF.

In its sample, this clonotype was seen many times. The chain recombines TRBV11-2 with TRBJ2-7; 8 nucleotides match TRBD2. CDR3 size: 15 residues. V was clipped by 3 bases and J by 2 bases; unmatched bases: 6. Germline values: CDR1 SGHAT, CDR2 FQNNGV. DNA for the CDR3: TGTGCCAGCAGCTTGGGGCGGGGGGCACCCTACGAGCAGTACTTC. Its translation is CASSLGRGAPYEQYF.

This clonotype came up many times. The chain has TRBV7-2 and TRBJ2-7; possible D gene TRBD2, 6 bases. This CDR3 contains 12 residues. The V end lost 3 bases, the J end lost 7 bases, and 10 bases lay between the germline ends. Germline CDR1 SGHTA, CDR2 FQGNSA. CDR3 in amino acids: CASSFRGSEQYF. The CDR3 region has the DNA TGTGCCAGCAGCTTCCGGGGGTCGGAGCAGTACTTC.

V is TRBV29-1 and J is TRBJ2-1, with a possible D match to TRBD1 (5 bases). CDR3 size: 13 residues. Germline-derived CDR1 and CDR2 are SQVTM and ANQGSEA. V was cut by 4 bases and J by 2 bases, with 9 bases left in between. The CDR3 DNA reads as TGCAGCGTTGCTACAGGTCCCTACAATGAGCAGTTCTTC. This encodes CSVATGPYNEQFF.

Concerning this clonotype: A far larger clone is just one base off, so this is likely a read error. The chain combines TRBV6-5 with TRBJ1-1; D unclear. Germline CDR1 MNHEY, CDR2 SVGAGI. This CDR3 is 15 amino acids long. Trimming removed 0 bases from V and 4 bases from J, with 12 bases in between. CDR3: CASSYSIGASTEAFF. In DNA, the CDR3 is TGTGCCAGCAGTTACTCTATAGGAGCGAGCACTGAAGCTTTCTTT.

In its sample, this clonotype was seen a few times. The rearrangement links TRBV7-6 to TRBJ2-3; TRBD2 aligns across 8 bases. Looked up from germline, CDR1 is SGHVS and CDR2 is FNYEAQ. V trimming: 7 bases; J trimming: 2 bases; junction bases outside the gene matches: 5. The CDR3 has 14 amino acids. The CDR3 protein is CASMSGGHTDTQYF. The CDR3 coding sequence is TGTGCCAGCATGAGCGGGGGCCACACAGATACGCAGTATTTT.

This clonotype was seen a handful of times. The CDR3 is CAWSAGGGVEKLFF. The CDR3 nucleotides are TGTGCCTGGAGTGCGGGGGGAGGGGTTGAAAAACTGTTTTTT. The chain employs TRBV30 and TRBJ1-4, with D tentatively TRBD1 (5 bases). V was trimmed by 1 base and J by 7 bases, leaving 13 bases between them. Germline V lookup: CDR1 GTSNPN, CDR2 SVGIG (reference sequence). The CDR3 is 14 residues long.

This clonotype was seen many times. The rearrangement links TRBV2 to TRBJ2-1; maybe TRBD2 (5 bases). Trimming removed 5 bases from V and 12 bases from J, with 11 bases in between. There are 11 residues in the CDR3. Germline lookup yields CDR1 SNHLY and CDR2 FYNNEI. In DNA form, the CDR3 reads TGTGCCAGCAGTTCTCCGAGCGGGCAGTTCTTC. The encoded protein is CASSSPSGQFF.

The chain links TRBV5-4 to TRBJ2-5; D is undetermined. Germline V gene sequence: CDR1 SGHNT, CDR2 YYREEE (reference sequence). Trimming left V 0 bases short and J 4 bases short, with 10 bases between. The CDR3 has 14 residues. In nucleotides, the CDR3 is TGTGCCAGCAGCTTGGGTGGGGATGGAGAGACCCAGTACTTC. Residues: CASSLGGDGETQYF. The variable domain in full, completed from reference TRBV5-4 and TRBJ2-5, reads ETGVTQSPTHLIKTRGQQVTLRCSSQSGHNTVSWYQQALGQGPQFIFQYYREEENGRGNFPPRFSGLQFPNYSSELNVNALELDDSALYLCASSLGGDGETQYFGPGTRLLVL.

This clonotype was picked up a small number of times. A much larger clone lies a single base off, so this may be a read error. Because the CDR3 is missing its conserved closing phenylalanine or tryptophan, this is likely a read error. The V call is TRBV5-8, the J call TRBJ1-1; D is unresolved. Germline V gene lookup returns CDR1 SGHTS and CDR2 YDEGEE. The CDR3 extends over 16 amino acids. V was clipped by 10 bases and J by 1 base, with 23 bases between them. The CDR3 reads CASIPAGLTTNTEAFL. The CDR3 coding sequence is TGTGCCTCCATCCCCGCCGGGCTTACAACGAACACTGAAGCTTTCCTT.

V usage is TRBV4-1 and J usage is TRBJ2-3, with D perhaps TRBD1 or TRBD2 (6 bases each). Germline values: CDR1 MGHRA, CDR2 YSYEKL. Trimming cost V 1 base and J 3 bases, with 14 bases left between them. The CDR3 contains 16 residues. The chain's CDR3 is CASSQGWGAATDTQYF. In DNA, the CDR3 is TGCGCCAGCAGCCAAGGGTGGGGGGCCGCTACAGATACGCAGTATTTT.

The genes are TRBV20-1 and TRBJ1-5, with TRBD1 identical over 7 bases. J gave up 6 bases and V 7 bases, and 6 bases lay outside the gene matches. The germline V gene encodes CDR1 DFQATT and CDR2 SNEGSKA (reference sequence). The CDR3 is 12 amino acids. CDR3 DNA: TGCAGTGTTCGACAGGGAAGTCAGCCCCAGCATTTT. This encodes CSVRQGSQPQHF.

This clonotype showed up many times. The chain recombines TRBV30 with TRBJ1-4, with 7 bases identical to TRBD1. Germline V gives CDR1 GTSNPN, CDR2 SVGIG (reference sequence). The CDR3 spans 11 residues. V lost 2 bases to trimming and J lost 13 bases; unmatched junction nucleotides: 4. As DNA, the CDR3 is TGTGCCTGGAGTCAGGGACAGCTACTGTTTTTT. It codes for CAWSQGQLLFF.

J is TRBJ2-2 and V is TRBV5-4, with D possibly matching TRBD2 (6 bases). Germline CDR1 SGHNT, CDR2 YYREEE (reference sequence). The CDR3 is 17 residues long. The germline V and J ends were trimmed by 0 bases and 4 bases, with 16 bases remaining between them. The CDR3 region has the DNA TGTGCCAGCAGCTTGGCGGGCGGCCAGGGAGGCACCGGGGAGCTGTTTTTT. Protein product: CASSLAGGQGGTGELFF.

This clonotype was observed at least ten times. CDR3 sequence: CAIRSQGGGQPQHF. The CDR3 DNA reads as TGTGCCATTCGGTCGCAGGGGGGGGGACAGCCCCAGCATTTT. The gene calls are TRBV2 and TRBJ1-5; 7 nucleotides line up with TRBD1. V gave up 10 bases and J gave up 7 bases; unmatched junction bases: 13. Germline V CDR1 and CDR2: SNHLY, FYNNEI. This CDR3 contains 14 residues.

V gene TRBV5-1 combines with J gene TRBJ1-1, with D hard to call. Germline V gene data show CDR1 as SGHRS and CDR2 as YFSETQ. The V end was cut by 5 bases, the J end by 1 base, with 12 bases between. The CDR3 is 14 residues long. As DNA, the CDR3 is TGCGCCAGCAGGAGGGAGGGTTCGAACACTGAAGCTTTCTTT. Translated, it gives CASRREGSNTEAFF.

This clonotype has at least ten counts. The chain joins TRBV6-1 to TRBJ1-1; unclear D gene. The CDR3 runs 12 residues. The V and J ends lost 6 bases and 1 base respectively, with 6 bases between them. Germline V gene data show CDR1 as MNHNS and CDR2 as SASEGT. The CDR3 region has the DNA TGTGCCAGCAGGGCAGGGAACACTGAAGCTTTCTTT. It yields the protein CASRAGNTEAFF.

This clonotype was counted once. A much larger clonotype is one base distant, so this may be a read error. V usage is TRBV2 and J usage is TRBJ2-6; the match to TRBD1 covers 8 bases. The CDR3 extends over 17 amino acids. Germline CDR1 reads SNHLY; CDR2 reads FYNNEI. Trimming removed 6 bases from V and 2 bases from J; junction bases left unmatched: 9. The CDR3 protein is CASSGGTGPPGANVLTF. For the CDR3, the DNA is TGTGCCAGCAGCGGAGGGACAGGACCCCCTGGGGCCAACGTCCTGACTTTC.

This clonotype has at least ten counts. The rearrangement joins TRBV11-2 to TRBJ2-2; 9 bases agree with TRBD2. Germline CDR1 and CDR2: SGHAT and FQNNGV. Losses at the gene ends were 5 bases for V and 8 bases for J; bases not matched to a gene: 12. There are 16 residues in the CDR3. The CDR3, as DNA: TGTGCCAGCAGCCGAGGTAGCGGGGGCGCAACTGGGGAGCTGTTTTTT. The encoded protein is CASSRGSGGATGELFF.

In this sample, this clonotype turned up a few times. The chain is built from TRBV6-1 and TRBJ2-5; the match to TRBD2 covers 13 bases. The CDR3 spans 16 residues. CDR1 MNHNS and CDR2 SASEGT come from the germline V gene. The junction had 11 bases not matched to a gene; V was cut back by 6 bases and J by 7 bases. This CDR3 reads CASSPGLAGARGTQYF. CDR3 nucleotide sequence: TGTGCCAGCAGCCCAGGACTAGCGGGGGCACGCGGGACCCAGTACTTC.

This clonotype was found many times. Mismatch with germline at one junction end may stem from a read error. The J gene is TRBJ1-1, the V gene TRBV2; no clear D. This CDR3 region has 13 residues. Germline V gene data show CDR1 as SNHLY and CDR2 as FYNNEI. CDR3 protein: CTSRQPTILEAFF. Written as DNA, the CDR3 is TGTACCAGCAGACAACCGACAATCCTTGAAGCTTTCTTT.

This clonotype was seen at least ten times. The chain joins TRBV6-2 or TRBV6-3 to TRBJ2-7; no clear D gene. CDR1 MNHEY and CDR2 SVGEGT come from the germline V gene. V was pared by 7 bases and J by 3 bases, with 13 bases between. This CDR3 is built from 13 residues. The CDR3 is CASTRRTHYEQYF. CDR3 nucleotides: TGTGCCAGCACCAGAAGAACCCACTACGAGCAGTACTTC.

This clonotype was counted only a few times. The V and J genes are TRBV6-5 and TRBJ2-7; 7 nucleotides line up with TRBD2. Germline V gene lookup returns CDR1 MNHEY and CDR2 SVGAGI. The CDR3 runs to 14 residues. J gave up 6 bases and V 0 bases, and 5 bases lay outside the gene matches. The CDR3 DNA is TGTGCCAGCAGTTACTCCAAGTCGGGGGGCGAGCAGTACTTC. Encoded protein: CASSYSKSGGEQYF.

The chain uses TRBV11-2 and TRBJ2-1; D might be TRBD1 (6 bases). The germline V gene has CDR1 SGHAT and CDR2 FQNNGV. The CDR3 contains 12 residues. Trimming removed 8 bases from V and 10 bases from J, with 15 bases in between. The CDR3 coding sequence is TGTGCCAGCTACCGACAGGCCTGGGAGCAGTTCTTC. Amino acids: CASYRQAWEQFF.

This clonotype was counted between two and nine times. The chain has TRBV12-3 or TRBV12-4 and TRBJ2-5, with D perhaps assigned TRBD1 or TRBD2 (5 bases each). The germline V and J ends were trimmed by 5 bases and 9 bases, with 13 bases remaining between them. The CDR3 spans 12 residues. CDR3 protein: CASSRGPEAQYF. CDR3 nucleotides: TGTGCCAGCAGTAGGGGACCCGAGGCCCAGTACTTC.

Ten or more counts support this clonotype. The V call is TRBV12-3 or TRBV12-4, the J call TRBJ2-7, with 16 bases that match TRBD2. V dropped 5 bases and J dropped 4; count of bases not matched to a gene: 5. This CDR3 contains 16 residues. The CDR3 nucleotides are TGTGCCAGCAGTGAGGGACTAGCGGGGGGGGCGTACGAGCAGTACTTC. It yields the protein CASSEGLAGGAYEQYF.